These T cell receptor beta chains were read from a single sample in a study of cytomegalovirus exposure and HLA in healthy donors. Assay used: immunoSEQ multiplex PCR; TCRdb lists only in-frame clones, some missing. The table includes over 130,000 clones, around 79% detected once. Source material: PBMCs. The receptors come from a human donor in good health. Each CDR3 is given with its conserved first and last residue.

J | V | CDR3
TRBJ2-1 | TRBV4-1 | CASSQENGGVVGEQFF
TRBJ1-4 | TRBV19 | CASSTDRGREKLFF
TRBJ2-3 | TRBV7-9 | CASSLAGPSTDTQYF
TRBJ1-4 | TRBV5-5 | CASRRGQSNEKLFF
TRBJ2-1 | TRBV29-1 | CSVDVAGIYNEQFF
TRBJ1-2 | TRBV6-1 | CASSGGQLYYGYTF
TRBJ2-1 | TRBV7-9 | CASSLGRAGDEQFF
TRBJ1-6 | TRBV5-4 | CASSAGTGWNSPLHF
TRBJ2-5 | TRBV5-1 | CASSPRDIKETQYF
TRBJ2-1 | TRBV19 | CASSIWQAGNEQFF
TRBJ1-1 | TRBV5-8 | CASNIFPRENTEAFF
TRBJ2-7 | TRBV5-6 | CASSLGYKNYEQYF
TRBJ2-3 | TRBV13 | CASSLGSPLPPSTDTQYF
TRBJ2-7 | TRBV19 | CASSRTGNYEQYF
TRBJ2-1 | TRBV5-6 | CASREVGGGANEQFF
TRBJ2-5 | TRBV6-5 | CASSYPTQETQYF
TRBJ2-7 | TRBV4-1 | CASSQMLAGGPYEQYF
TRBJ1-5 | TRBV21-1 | CASSKGGENSNQPQHF
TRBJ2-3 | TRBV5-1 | CASSLEGGADTQYF
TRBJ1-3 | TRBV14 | CASQGPSSWNTIYF